The 27 T cell receptor beta chains in this list originate from one sample, sequenced in a study of response to subunit inactivated influenza vaccine. From the RT-PCR reads, TCRdb called clonotypes with MiXCR, one entry per CDR3 protein. The table records about 500,000 distinct CDR3 sequences, 16% of them present only once. The sample here was CD4+ T cells sorted from PBMCs, taken around 25 months after vaccination. The receptors derive from a man between 50 and 69 years old who received an inactivated influenza vaccine.

This clonotype was counted ten times or more. This rearrangement joins TRBV28 to TRBJ2-7; D is unresolved. Trimming cost V 2 bases and J 12 bases, with 14 bases left between them. The CDR3 loop spans 12 amino acids. Germline V gene lookup returns CDR1 MDHEN and CDR2 SYDVKM. The CDR3 loop is CASSLIGRPLYF. CDR3 coding DNA: TGTGCCAGCAGTTTAATAGGACGGCCACTGTACTTC. Based on the CDR3 plus reference TRBV28 and TRBJ2-7, the full variable domain is DVKVTQSSRYLVKRTGEKVFLECVQDMDHENMFWYRQDPGLGLRLIYFSYDVKMKEKGDIPEGYSVSREKKERFSLILESASTNQTSMYLCASSLIGRPLYFGPGTRLTVT.

This clonotype was seen a few times. The chain combines TRBV20-1 with TRBJ1-5, with a tentative D call TRBD1 (6 bases). V was pared by 6 bases and J by 6 bases, with 15 bases between. The CDR3 consists of 13 residues. The germline gives CDR1 DFQATT, CDR2 SNEGSKA (reference sequence). As DNA, the CDR3 is TGCAGTGCCACCACAGGGTTGGGTCAGCCCCAGCATTTT. Translating it yields CSATTGLGQPQHF.

This clonotype was observed many times. This chain joins TRBV6-1 and TRBJ2-4; unclear D gene. The CDR3 runs 13 residues. Trimming took off 2 bases at V and 0 bases at J, with 2 bases between the two ends. The germline CDR1 and CDR2 sequences are MNHNS and SASEGT. In DNA, the CDR3 is TGTGCCAGCAGTGAACTAGCCAAAAACATTCAGTACTTC. This translates into CASSELAKNIQYF.

This clonotype has only a few counts. The chain couples TRBV20-1 to TRBJ2-7; 11 nucleotides match TRBD1. Germline V gene sequence: CDR1 DFQATT, CDR2 SNEGSKA (reference sequence). With V trimmed by 2 bases and J by 7 bases, 4 bases remained unmatched. The CDR3 is 13 residues long. The CDR3 loop reads CSARTGTGGEQYF. In DNA form, the CDR3 reads TGCAGTGCTAGAACGGGGACAGGGGGGGAGCAGTACTTC.

The rearrangement links TRBV27 to TRBJ2-3, with D possibly matching TRBD2 (6 bases). The V gene lost 6 bases and the J gene lost 4 bases, with 23 bases spanning the gap. Germline V CDR1 and CDR2: MNHEY, SMNVEV (reference sequence). This CDR3 comprises 17 residues. The CDR3 DNA reads as TGTGCCAGCAGGCCGGGACTCACACGACCTAGCGCAGATACGCAGTATTTT. It is translated as CASRPGLTRPSADTQYF.

This clonotype showed up many times. This rearrangement joins TRBV20-1 to TRBJ2-3; tentative D call: TRBD2 (5 bases). Between the trimmed V and J ends, which lost 1 base and 2 bases, there was a span of 19 bases. CDR3 length: 17 residues. Germline CDR1 DFQATT, CDR2 SNEGSKA (reference sequence). The CDR3 is CSARAIGADFHTDTQYF. CDR3 sequence (DNA): TGCAGTGCTAGAGCCATCGGTGCGGACTTTCACACAGATACGCAGTATTTT.

The CDR3 reads CASSPRDQPGNEQFF. For the CDR3, the DNA is TGTGCCAGCAGTCCCCGGGACCAACCAGGGAATGAGCAGTTCTTC. The chain couples TRBV9 to TRBJ2-1, with D perhaps TRBD1 or TRBD2 (5 bases each). The V end lost 5 bases, the J end lost 7 bases, and 19 bases lay between the germline ends. CDR1 SGDLS and CDR2 YYNGEE come from the germline V gene. The length of the CDR3 is 15 residues.

In this sample, this clonotype turned up a few times. The chain has TRBV7-2 and TRBJ2-3; D possibly matches TRBD1 or TRBD2 (5 bases each). CDR1 is SGHTA, CDR2 FQGNSA, per germline. V shed 4 bases and J shed 2 bases, with 13 bases lying between them. The CDR3 covers 15 residues. The CDR3 nucleotides read TGTGCCAGCAGCTCAGGCTGGGGGTCCACAGATACGCAGTATTTT. The encoded protein is CASSSGWGSTDTQYF.

This clonotype has just a few counts. The J gene is TRBJ1-1, the V gene TRBV12-3 or TRBV12-4; possible D gene TRBD1, 5 bases. The V end lost 6 bases, the J end lost 10 bases, and 15 bases lay between the germline ends. CDR3 length: 12 residues. The CDR3 spells CASSPTRAGAFF. The DNA for the CDR3 is TGTGCCAGCAGCCCAACCAGGGCCGGAGCTTTCTTT.

This clonotype was picked up many times. The chain uses TRBV5-1 and TRBJ2-5; TRBD2 matches 11 bases. The trim removed 2 bases at V and 3 bases at J, leaving 0 bases unmatched. The CDR3 totals 14 residues. Looked up from germline, CDR1 is SGHRS and CDR2 is YFSETQ. The CDR3 reads CASSLLAGEETQYF. The CDR3 DNA reads TGCGCCAGCAGCTTACTAGCGGGAGAAGAGACCCAGTACTTC.

The V and J genes are TRBV4-3 and TRBJ2-3; D is undetermined. V was shortened by 4 bases and J by 0 bases, with 8 bases between the two germline ends. The CDR3 is 14 residues long. The germline V gene has CDR1 LGHNA and CDR2 YSLEER. CDR3 coding DNA: TGCGCCAGCAGCCCTCAAACTAGCACAGATACGCAGTATTTT. Its protein product is CASSPQTSTDTQYF.

This clonotype was observed a few times. The chain joins TRBV24-1 to TRBJ1-1; 9 bases fit TRBD1. Germline assignment: CDR1 KGHDR and CDR2 SFDVKD. V was clipped by 3 bases and J by 9 bases; unmatched bases: 1. This CDR3 is 12 amino acids long. The CDR3 DNA is TGTGCCACCAGTGATGACAGGGGGAAAGCTTTCTTT. Translation gives CATSDDRGKAFF.

This clonotype came up a few times. The gene calls are TRBV5-1 and TRBJ2-5, with D possibly TRBD1 on 5 matching bases. The germline gives CDR1 SGHRS, CDR2 YFSETQ. The CDR3 is 15 amino acids. Trimming removed 0 bases from V and 9 bases from J, with 18 bases in between. The CDR3 DNA follows: TGCGCCAGCAGCTTGGAATTCGCTAGTGGGGCGGCCCAGTACTTC. Its translation: CASSLEFASGAAQYF.

V is TRBV12-3 or TRBV12-4 and J is TRBJ2-7, with D possibly being TRBD1 (6 bases). Trimming pared 3 bases from V and 1 base from J, leaving 13 bases between. This CDR3 is built from 15 residues. CDR3 residues: CASSFTGRVSYEQYF. The CDR3 DNA follows: TGTGCCAGCAGTTTCACAGGGAGAGTGTCCTACGAGCAGTACTTC.

The chain recombines TRBV6-2 or TRBV6-3 with TRBJ2-1; D is ambiguous. Germline values: CDR1 MNHEY, CDR2 SVGEGT. V gave up 2 bases and J gave up 2 bases, with 4 bases separating them. This CDR3 has 13 amino acids. The CDR3, as DNA: TGTGCCAGCAGTTACGATACCTACAATGAGCAGTTCTTC. Translated, it gives CASSYDTYNEQFF.

This rearrangement joins TRBV12-3 or TRBV12-4 to TRBJ2-1; 9 bases match TRBD1. The CDR3 spans 16 residues. V lost 4 bases and J lost 2; bases outside the gene matches: 6. Here the CDR3 reads CASSWGTGLTYNEQFF. The CDR3 bases are TGTGCCAGCAGTTGGGGGACAGGGCTAACCTACAATGAGCAGTTCTTC.

In its sample, this clonotype was seen a few times. The chain employs TRBV20-1 and TRBJ2-5; 8 nucleotides line up with TRBD1. This CDR3 has 15 amino acids. CDR1 and CDR2 from the germline V gene are DFQATT and SNEGSKA (reference sequence). The V gene end was trimmed by 0 bases and the J gene end by 3 bases; junction bases not matched to a gene: 6. The CDR3 spells CSARDFRTGKETQYF. The CDR3 nucleotides read TGCAGTGCTAGAGATTTTAGGACAGGGAAAGAGACCCAGTACTTC.

In this sample, this clonotype turned up a few times. This chain joins TRBV29-1 and TRBJ1-1, with TRBD1 identical over 7 bases. The germline gives CDR1 SQVTM, CDR2 ANQGSEA. This CDR3 has 16 amino acids. The V segment lost 6 bases and the J segment 4 bases; nucleotides outside the gene matches: 17. The CDR3 coding sequence is TGCAGCGTCCCGCTGATATACAGGGGAGGTACCACTGAAGCTTTCTTT. The encoded protein is CSVPLIYRGGTTEAFF.

The chain has TRBV5-1 and TRBJ2-4; 8 nucleotides align to TRBD1. V shed 0 bases, J shed 8 bases, and the junction held 7 bases outside the gene matches. CDR3 length: 15 residues. Germline-derived CDR1 and CDR2 are SGHRS and YFSETQ. The CDR3, as DNA: TGCGCCAGCAGCTTGGCGACAGGGGTTGTGGACATTCAGTACTTC. Amino acids: CASSLATGVVDIQYF.

Many counts were recorded for this clonotype. The V and J genes are TRBV5-6 and TRBJ1-3; TRBD1 matches 8 bases. With V trimmed by 4 bases and J by 3 bases, 9 bases remained unmatched. The CDR3 is 16 residues long. Germline V CDR1 and CDR2: SGHDT, YYEEEE. The CDR3 DNA is TGTGCCAGCAGCCCGACAGGGGCCGTCGGTGGAAACACCATATATTTT. Amino acid sequence: CASSPTGAVGGNTIYF.

The chain combines TRBV7-2 with TRBJ2-7; D remains ambiguous. From germline, CDR1 is SGHTA and CDR2 FQGNSA. This CDR3 has 14 residues. The V gene lost 5 bases and the J gene lost 0 bases, with 11 bases spanning the gap. CDR3 sequence reads: CASSTGSTSYEQYF. CDR3 DNA: TGTGCCAGCAGCACGGGCTCAACCTCCTACGAGCAGTACTTC.

This clonotype has at least ten counts. The rearrangement joins TRBV3-1 to TRBJ2-1, with 13 bases lining up with TRBD2. Losses at the gene ends were 4 bases for V and 7 bases for J; bases not matched to a gene: 4. In germline, CDR1 is LGHDT, CDR2 YNNKEL (reference sequence). CDR3 length: 15 amino acids. CDR3 sequence reads: CASSLTSGRINEQFF. CDR3 in DNA: TGTGCCAGCAGCCTGACTAGCGGGAGGATTAATGAGCAGTTCTTC.

CDR3 region: CASSTQTDTQYF. CDR3 nucleotides: TGTGCCAGCAGCACCCAAACAGATACGCAGTATTTT. This chain links TRBV7-9 with TRBJ2-3; D remains unclear. The CDR3 sequence is 12 residues long. Germline V lookup: CDR1 SEHNR, CDR2 FQNEAQ (reference sequence). V dropped 5 bases and J dropped 3 bases, with 6 bases sitting between them.

The V and J genes are TRBV7-2 and TRBJ2-3; no clear D. This CDR3 region has 15 residues. Germline V gene lookup returns CDR1 SGHTA and CDR2 FQGNSA. V dropped 0 bases and J dropped 2 bases, with 9 bases sitting between them. The CDR3, as DNA: TGTGCCAGCAGCTTAGCGGTTACTACCACAGATACGCAGTATTTT. Translation: CASSLAVTTTDTQYF.

The J gene is TRBJ1-4, the V gene TRBV5-5; D is unclear. Germline CDR1 SGHKS, CDR2 YYEKEE (reference sequence). The ends were cut back, 0 bases at V and 5 bases at J, with 8 bases in the middle. The CDR3 runs 14 residues. CDR3 loop: CASSLVGGNEKLFF. CDR3 sequence (DNA): TGTGCCAGCAGCTTGGTTGGAGGGAATGAAAAACTGTTTTTT.

This clonotype was counted between two and nine times. The rearrangement links TRBV18 to TRBJ2-2; D is undetermined. Trimming shortened V by 5 bases and J by 1 base, and 14 bases separated the two germline ends. Germline V gene sequence: CDR1 KGHSH, CDR2 LQKENI. The CDR3 runs to 16 residues. CDR3: CASSAPSQRNTGELFF. CDR3 coding DNA: TGTGCCAGCTCAGCGCCTTCCCAACGGAACACCGGGGAGCTGTTTTTT.

The chain links TRBV20-1 to TRBJ2-3; a weak D match, TRBD2 (5 bases). Germline CDR1 and CDR2: DFQATT and SNEGSKA (reference sequence). V was shortened by 5 bases and J by 0 bases, with 15 bases between the two germline ends. The CDR3 spans 15 residues. The CDR3 is CSAWTYLSSTDTQYF. Written as DNA, the CDR3 is TGCAGTGCTTGGACTTACCTCTCTAGCACAGATACGCAGTATTTT.